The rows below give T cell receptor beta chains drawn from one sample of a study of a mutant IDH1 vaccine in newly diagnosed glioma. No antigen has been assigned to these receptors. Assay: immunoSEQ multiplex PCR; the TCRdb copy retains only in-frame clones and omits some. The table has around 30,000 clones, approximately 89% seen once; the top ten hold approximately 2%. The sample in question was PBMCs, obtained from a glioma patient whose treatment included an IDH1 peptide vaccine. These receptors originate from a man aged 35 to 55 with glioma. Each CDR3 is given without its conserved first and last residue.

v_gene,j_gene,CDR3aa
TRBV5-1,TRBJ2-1,ASSIILAGAYNEQF
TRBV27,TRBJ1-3,ASRYDRNTIY
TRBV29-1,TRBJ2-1,SVCVAPQVNNEQF
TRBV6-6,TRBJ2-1,ASSLASSSYNEQF
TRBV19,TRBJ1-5,ASSILGTQEGNQPQH
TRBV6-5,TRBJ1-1,ASSYSQGNTEAF
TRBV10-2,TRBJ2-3,ASSDAGGLTTDTQY
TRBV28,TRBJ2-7,ASSPRVGHGAYEQY
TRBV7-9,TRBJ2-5,ASSPTTSAETQY
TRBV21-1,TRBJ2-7,ASSKGEDRLAHPPPYEQY
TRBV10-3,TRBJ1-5,AISAGGNQPQH
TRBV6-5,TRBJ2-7,ASSYSRRGPYEQY
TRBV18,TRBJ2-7,ASSHSSGSYEQY
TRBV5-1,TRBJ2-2,ASSLVGDNTGELF
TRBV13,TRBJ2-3,ASSLGGRGDTQY
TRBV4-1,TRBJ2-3,ASSQVSGLGADTQY
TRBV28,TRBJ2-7,ASSPSEKGSYEQY
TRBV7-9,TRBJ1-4,ASLPAGPEKLF
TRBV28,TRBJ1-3,ASSFGGNTIY
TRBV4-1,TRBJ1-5,ASSQDFAGNNQPQH
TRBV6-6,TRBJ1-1,ASSYPAQVGTEAF
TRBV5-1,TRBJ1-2,ASSLEGGAFGGYT
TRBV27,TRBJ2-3,ASSLIGFGALDTQY
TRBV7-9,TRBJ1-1,AGGDRVVTEAF
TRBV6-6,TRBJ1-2,ASSHELRDNYGYT
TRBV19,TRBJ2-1,ASSWGLANGEQF
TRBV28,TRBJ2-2,ASSPLRGTGELF
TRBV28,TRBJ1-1,ASSLRGSSEAF